The 9 T cell receptor beta chains below all came from one sample that was sequenced in a study of T cell changes during pregnancy in multiple sclerosis. TCRdb's copy holds only in-frame clones and misses some; the assay was immunoSEQ multiplex PCR. Of tens of thousands of clones listed, about 91% are singletons. Sequenced material: peripheral blood, taken before pregnancy. These receptors were collected from a female donor with multiple sclerosis, enrolled in a pregnancy study.

This sequence joins TRBV7-9 and TRBJ2-4; D uncertain. Trimming pared 1 base from V and 2 bases from J, leaving 12 bases between. Germline V gives CDR1 SEHNR, CDR2 FQNEAQ (reference sequence). The CDR3 loop spans 16 amino acids. The CDR3 sequence: CASSLGDHGSKNIQYF. CDR3 DNA: TGTGCCAGCAGCTTAGGAGACCACGGGTCCAAAAACATTCAGTACTTC.

The V call is TRBV7-8, the J call TRBJ1-2; D unresolved. The CDR3 runs 16 residues. Germline CDR1 is SGHVS and CDR2 is FQNEAQ. Trimming took off 0 bases at V and 5 bases at J, with 16 bases between the two ends. Here the CDR3 DNA reads TGTGCCAGCAGCTTAGCGCAAGGAGGAGCGCGATATGGCTACACCTTC. Its translation is CASSLAQGGARYGYTF.

J is TRBJ2-1 and V is TRBV6-5; 8 nucleotides match TRBD1. V lost 6 bases and J lost 4; bases outside the gene matches: 8. Germline-derived CDR1 and CDR2 are MNHEY and SVGAGI. The CDR3 totals 15 residues. CDR3 region: CASSQGQGGYNEQFF. The CDR3 DNA is TGTGCCAGCAGCCAAGGACAGGGTGGATACAATGAGCAGTTCTTC.

The chain couples TRBV18 to TRBJ2-3, with TRBD2 matching 9 bases. CDR1 is KGHSH, CDR2 LQKENI, per germline. This CDR3 spans 16 amino acids. J gave up 0 bases and V 3 bases, and 4 bases lay outside the gene matches. CDR3 in amino acids: CASSPEAGGSTDTQYF. DNA for the CDR3: TGTGCCAGCTCACCCGAGGCGGGGGGGAGCACAGATACGCAGTATTTT.

The chain has TRBV27 and TRBJ1-6; 9 positions agree with TRBD1. CDR1 and CDR2 (germline): MNHEY, SMNVEV (reference sequence). This CDR3 has 17 residues. V dropped 5 bases and J dropped 7; count of bases not matched to a gene: 12. As DNA, the CDR3 is TGTGCCAGCAGTCGGGGTTCCGGGACAGGGTACAATTCACCCCTCCACTTT. Amino acids: CASSRGSGTGYNSPLHF.

The chain has TRBV7-8 and TRBJ1-2, with 10 bases aligning to TRBD1. Germline-derived CDR1 and CDR2 are SGHVS and FQNEAQ. The J segment lost 4 bases and the V segment lost 5 bases, leaving 10 bases of the junction unmatched. CDR3 length: 16 amino acids. DNA for the CDR3: TGTGCCAGCAGCCCTGAAATGACAGGGGGCGTCTATGGCTACACCTTC. Translating gives CASSPEMTGGVYGYTF.

This clone has only one observation. V and J are TRBV2 and TRBJ1-3; 7 bases match TRBD1. Trimming at V came to 8 bases and at J to 5 bases, leaving 9 bases not matched to a gene. The CDR3 consists of 14 residues. Germline V gene lookup returns CDR1 SNHLY and CDR2 FYNNEI. CDR3 in amino acids: CASSLQGRRNTIYF. In DNA form, the CDR3 reads TGTGCCAGCTCTTTACAGGGGAGGCGAAACACCATATATTTT.

This clone was found once. This chain connects TRBV14 to TRBJ1-3; D gene uncertain. The length of the CDR3 is 15 residues. The germline gives CDR1 SGHDN, CDR2 FVKESK. Trimming removed 4 bases at V and 0 bases at J, with 10 bases between. DNA of the CDR3: TGTGCCAGCAGCCCGCGGGTCATCTCTGGAAACACCATATATTTT. It is translated as CASSPRVISGNTIYF.

The CDR3: CASSDLSGGGGTYF. The CDR3 DNA follows: TGCGCCAGCAGTGACCTTTCCGGTGGAGGGGGCACGTATTTT. V usage is TRBV10-1 and J usage is TRBJ2-3; D perhaps matches TRBD1 (7 bases). From germline, CDR1 is WNHNN and CDR2 SYGVQD (reference sequence). V lost 3 bases, J lost 14 bases, and 21 bases lay in between. The CDR3 is 14 amino acids.